The sequence of this TCR beta chain was determined in a study of T-cell reconstitution after alpha-beta-depleted transplantation in children. CDR1 is MDHEN, CDR2 SYDVKM, per germline. Trimming shortened V by 11 bases and J by 0 bases, and 10 bases separated the two germline ends. The CDR3 is made up of 13 amino acids. Using unique molecular identifiers, the investigators prepared the TCRbeta library. TCRdb independently ran MiXCR on the PCR reads; one entry per CDR3 protein. The data show 73,000 or so distinct CDR3 sequences, roughly 4.5% seen once. This clonotype was detected ten times or more. This specimen consisted of PBMCs, mostly from graft donor cells, obtained 180 days after TCRalphabeta/CD19-depleted stem cell transplant. The source of this sequence is a boy younger than two who had a stem cell transplant for acute myeloid leukemia, so the T cells may come from the graft donor. This chain joins TRBV28 and TRBJ2-2, with D unclear. As DNA, the CDR3 is TGTGCCTCCCGGAGCACGAACACCGGGGAGCTGTTTTTT. It codes for CASRSTNTGELFF.